The clone carrying this T cell receptor (delta chain) was detected only a few times. TCRdb shows a much larger clone's protein in place of this DNA's translation, and the two differ at residue 4, likely through a read error; the protein shown is translated from the DNA. The length of the CDR3 is 15 residues. Germline CDR1 GEAIGNYY, CDR2 EKD. V was clipped by 7 bases and J by 0 bases; unmatched bases: 9. TCRdb re-processed the RT-PCR reads via CATT. The repertoire has 2,500 to 3,500 delta-chain clones, roughly 1.8% of them found once; the top ten carry 30% to 40%. These data are taken from a study of gamma-delta T cells after stem cell transplantation.

The TCR was taken from a human donor. It is not recorded whose cells these are; they may come from a transplant donor. Source material: gamma-delta T cells. The V and J genes are TRDV2 and TRDJ1; 8 nucleotides match TRDD3. The CDR3 DNA sequence: TGTGCCTGCGGTTTTCTGGGGGAGTACACCGATAAACTCATCTTT. This encodes CACGFLGEYTDKLIF.